The TCR beta chain under discussion was sequenced for a study of cytomegalovirus exposure and HLA in healthy donors. Findings of the study overall: In an earlier analysis, productive rearrangement rates for most beta V segments clustered near 87% or 30%. The authors later found HLA-associated TCR beta chains more clonally expanded than equally common others.

In the PCR, 60 Vbeta and 13 Jbeta primers were used. Profiled with immunoSEQ multiplex PCR; TCRdb holds only in-frame clones, not every one. The sample lists roughly 130,000 clones, about 73% occurring once. As for this clone: Its antigen is as yet unknown.

The specimen was PBMCs. This receptor was identified in a woman in her thirties or forties in good health and CMV-seropositive.

CDR3 sequence: CSVGMRQVVGETQYF. DNA of the CDR3: TGCAGCGTTGGGATGCGACAGGTCGTAGGGGAGACCCAGTACTTC. The chain recombines TRBV29-1 with TRBJ2-5, with D perhaps TRBD1 (6 bases). This CDR3 spans 15 amino acids. Trimming left V 4 bases short and J 5 bases short, with 20 bases between. CDR1 SQVTM and CDR2 ANQGSEA come from the germline V gene. The complete variable domain, with remaining parts taken from reference TRBV29-1 and TRBJ2-5, reads SAVISQKPSRDICQRGTSLTIQCQVDSQVTMMFWYRQQPGQSLTLIATANQGSEATYESGFVIDKFPISRPNLTFSTLTVSNMSPEDSSIYLCSVGMRQVVGETQYFGPGTRLLVL.